This TCR beta chain was observed in a study of cytotoxic CD8 clonotypes in ibrutinib-treated CLL (dated by TCRdb to the early 2020s). Background on the whole study: The cohort included about 15 treatment-naive and roughly ten relapsed/refractory patients; some 18 were IGHV unmutated. Responses were partial in roughly 25 patients and complete in 2; after median around 72 months follow-up, some 14 stayed in remission and roughly twelve progressed. Response samples were taken after a median of 12 months on treatment, ranging from roughly 6 to 36 months. On average, each sample had roughly 230,000 productive templates and roughly 95,000 productive rearrangements. Of the approximately 86 participants in the trial, 25 to 30 had longitudinal samples available. Cryopreserved peripheral blood mononuclear cells were obtained prior to treatment, at the time of response, and at either disease progression or sustained remission. Every sample from remission and from progressive disease was obtained while the patients were still on ibrutinib.

The intended sense of this specimen's time point label: 20 to 25 months on ibrutinib. For TCR beta library preparation, 2 to 2.5 micrograms of genomic DNA were isolated from cryopreserved PBMCs. Longitudinal blood samples from CLL patients on ibrutinib monotherapy were analyzed using high-throughput TCR beta sequencing. The patients took part in an open-label, single-center phase 2 trial of ibrutinib monotherapy. The CDR3, cysteine through phenylalanine, is 14 amino acids long. Kept here is only the CDR3 DNA, which spans 42 bases and is read in frame from base 1. Ends trimmed: V by 6 bases, J by 5 bases; bases unmatched to a gene: 6. The germline V gene supplies CDR1 ENHRY and CDR2 SYGVKD. This clone was counted between two and nine times. What this receptor recognizes is not known. Qualities for individual bases were not recorded, and no much larger clone is one base off. Each clonotype received, on average, about 9.7x coverage in deep resolution sequencing performed on a MiSeq, where the target depth lay between 1 in 1 million and 1 in 200,000 T cells. The immunoSEQ hsTCRB Kit was used to generate TCR beta libraries. For the original study's pipeline: The data were analyzed with ImmunoSEQ Analyzer and ImmunoSEQ Data Assistant, and V, D and J gene assignments followed IMGT definitions. Clonality was computed as one minus normalized Shannon entropy of productive rearrangement frequencies, ranging from 0 to 1. Only overrepresented clonotypes making up at least 0.05% of each patient's repertoire were included in the public clonotype analysis. More than ten age-matched healthy donor repertoires from immuneACCESS were used as controls for clonality. This is the immuneACCESS table as TCRdb keeps it, with only in-frame sequences that have V and J called. A part of the clones is gone; compared with another copy, unresolved V genes explain less than half, and the rest is unexplained. V and J calls and clone size come straight from that table; D and trimming were deduced from the DNA. For this sample there are roughly 110,000 clones; approximately 58% appear just once. The ten biggest clones cover about 40% of the sample.

What the work shows at the level of the full study, not this receptor alone: Public clonotypes were rare and either shrank or stayed stable during treatment, and the rise in clonality at ibrutinib response reflected expansion of private clonotypes. At ibrutinib response clonality went up, during sustained remission it held steady, and at progression it dropped back toward baseline. Baseline clonality was found to be higher than that of age-matched healthy donors and was strongly correlated with circulating CD8+ T-cell counts. Sustained-remission and progressing patients did not have matched sampling times, and lymph node repertoires were not examined.

This clonotype was obtained from a human donor with chronic lymphocytic leukemia. This sequence uses TRBV10-3 and TRBJ1-5; 8 bases in the junction line up with TRBD1. This material consisted of PBMCs, taken after 24 months of ibrutinib treatment. The CDR3 is CAISGGQGDQPQHF. The nucleotide sequence reads as follows: TGTGCCATCAGCGGCGGACAGGGCGATCAGCCCCAGCATTTT.